Listed below are T cell receptor beta chains from one sample, sequenced in a study of blood T cells in healthy people across ages. A single record per CDR3 protein comes from TCRdb applying MiXCR to the 5' RACE reads. The data show about 540,000 distinct CDR3 sequences, nearly 25% seen once. This sample was shared with a second study, whose subject was T cells of mothers and their children.

The sample comprised blood. The receptors were gathered from a boy aged 10-17 years in good health. CDR3s include the opening cysteine and the closing phenylalanine or tryptophan. A D gene is named only where the DNA matches it firmly. Clone sizes are given selectively: once, few, many, or a class where the clone is expanded.

>TRBJ1-1|TRBV7-9|-|TRBD1
CASSSRQGARAFF
TGTGCCAGCAGCTCAAGACAGGGGGCGAGAGCTTTCTTT
>TRBJ2-1|TRBV4-2|-|-
CASSQDSSGPYNEQFF
TGTGCCAGCAGCCAAGACTCCAGCGGGCCATACAATGAGCAGTTCTTC
>TRBJ2-1|TRBV5-6|few|TRBD1
CASSFSARGRDEQFF
TGTGCCAGCAGCTTTTCCGCCAGGGGGCGCGATGAGCAGTTCTTC
>TRBJ2-4|TRBV4-1|many|-
CASSQGAGKGGKNIQYF
TGCGCCAGCAGCCAAGGGGCGGGAAAAGGGGGCAAAAACATTCAGTACTTC
>TRBJ2-5|TRBV5-4|-|TRBD2
CASSLSGGADETQYF
TGTGCCAGCAGCTTGAGCGGGGGGGCCGATGAGACCCAGTACTTC
>TRBJ2-5|TRBV20-1|few|-
CSATQLGVQETQYF
TGCAGCGCAACCCAGCTCGGCGTCCAAGAGACCCAGTACTTC
>TRBJ2-7|TRBV20-1|-|-
CSARPSGPSYEQYF
TGCAGTGCTAGGCCGTCCGGGCCCTCCTACGAGCAGTACTTC
>TRBJ2-7|TRBV28|few|-
CAIYGGLVGEQYF
TGTGCCATTTACGGGGGGCTCGTTGGGGAGCAGTACTTC
>TRBJ2-1|TRBV29-1|-|-
CSVDGRESSYNEQFF
TGCAGCGTTGACGGCAGGGAGAGCTCCTACAATGAGCAGTTCTTC
>TRBJ2-7|TRBV20-1|few|-
CSARETKGPKLGYEQYF
TGCAGTGCTAGAGAAACTAAAGGACCCAAACTCGGTTACGAGCAGTACTTC